This entry is about one TCR beta chain. Method: immunoSEQ multiplex PCR; TCRdb's copy keeps in-frame clones and lacks some. The sample carries under 300,000 clones, over 65% recorded once. The V gene lost 10 bases and the J gene lost 0 bases, with 25 bases spanning the gap. There are 17 residues in the CDR3. The germline gives CDR1 MDHEN, CDR2 SYDVKM. The data were taken from a study of blood T cell repertoires in COVID-19. Study-level background: Acute-phase and convalescent COVID-19 samples originated in the United States, Italy and Spain. PBMCs, B-cell-depleted T cells, or T cells provided the cDNA or gDNA that made up the material.

This clonotype was sampled from a man in his fifties or sixties who had recovered from COVID-19. This chain connects TRBV28 to TRBJ2-7; D gene unclear. Sequences were obtained from peripheral blood. The CDR3 spells CATLPPLGSSDSYEQYF. DNA for the CDR3: TGTGCCACCCTCCCCCCTCTAGGCAGCTCAGACTCCTACGAGCAGTACTTC.